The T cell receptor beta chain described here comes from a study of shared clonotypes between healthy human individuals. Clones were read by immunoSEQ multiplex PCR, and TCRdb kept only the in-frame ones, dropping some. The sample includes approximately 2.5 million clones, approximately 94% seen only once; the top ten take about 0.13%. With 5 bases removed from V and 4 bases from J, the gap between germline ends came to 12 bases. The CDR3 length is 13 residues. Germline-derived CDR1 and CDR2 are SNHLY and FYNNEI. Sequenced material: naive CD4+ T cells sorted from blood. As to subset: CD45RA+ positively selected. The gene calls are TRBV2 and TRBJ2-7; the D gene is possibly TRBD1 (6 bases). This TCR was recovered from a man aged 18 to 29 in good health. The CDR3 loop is CASSPGHIYEQYF. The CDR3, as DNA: TGTGCCAGCAGTCCGGGACATATATACGAGCAGTACTTC.